Described below is a single T cell receptor beta chain sequence and its context. Its recognized antigen is unknown. The record has no base qualities; no much larger clone is one base away. Using the deep immunoSEQ assay, multiplex PCR amplified TCR CDR3 regions from genomic DNA. Extracted genomic DNA from each cell subset was distributed evenly across all wells of several immunoSEQ 96-well plates, and each plate was treated as a replicate. For unsorted PBMC, roughly 330 ng of genomic DNA, equivalent to approximately 28,000 T cell genomes, went into each replicate PCR. Ten immunoSEQ deep assay plates were used to sequence the unsorted PBMC genomic DNA. Purified libraries were quantified with a Qubit 3.0 fluorometer, sized on a Bioanalyzer 2100, and re-quantified with the KAPA Library Quantification kit. Every immunoSEQ 96-well plate was sequenced on a separate single-read 150-cycle Illumina NextSeq 550 flow cell. Under the source paper's analysis protocol: The immunoSEQ output contained only junctional sequences without quality scores, so filtering could not match that applied to full-length reads. To assign V/J genes and CDR3, sequences were annotated using PyIR, a Python wrapper for IgBLAST v1.9, with IMGT germline references. Any read was removed if the V/J assignment was weak (E-value above 1e-6), the CDR3 was missing, or the read contained stop codons, out-of-frame junctions, or ambiguous translated residues. V3J clonotypes were defined as sequences sharing an identical inferred V gene, J gene, and CDR3 amino acid sequence. To compute the percentage overlap between repertoires, the number of shared unique clonotypes was divided by the size of the smaller repertoire. Richness of each repertoire was evaluated using RTK rarefaction, the Chao1 estimator, and Recon v2.1 estimates of unobserved clonotypes. Entries here come from immuneACCESS through TCRdb and include only in-frame sequences with V and J called. Some clones fail to appear in such tables; in the studies checked, an unresolved V gene covers under half of the shortfall, and the cause of the remainder is unknown. V and J calls and clone size are given by that table; D and trimming were obtained from the DNA. The sample contains about 490,000 clones, about 82% of them found a single time. Around 13% of the sample belongs to the ten largest clones.

The donors were healthy, HIV-negative adults who had no recently reported acute infections or vaccinations. Every donor was a Caucasian adult residing in Nashville, Tennessee, USA. For unsorted samples, 90 million or so PBMCs were counted, and genomic DNA was extracted using the QIAamp DNA Blood Mini kit. Blood was collected by leukapheresis, and PBMCs were isolated by Ficoll-Histopaque density gradient centrifugation and then cryopreserved in liquid nitrogen vapor phase. This record comes from a study of shared clonotypes between healthy human individuals (dated by TCRdb to 2019 to 2021). In the study overall: The cohort included three men and a couple of women between 18 and 49 years of age. To increase sequencing depth and limit assay-specific biases, different laboratories used diverse techniques to prepare libraries and sequence TCR repertoires. To estimate repertoire size and how much clonotypes are shared between individuals, the study performed deep sequencing of blood TCR repertoires from 4 to 6 healthy adults. Each donor's leukapheresis produced roughly between roughly 0.85 and 10 billion PBMCs. What the research found in general, with its limitations: The small number of donors limited the genetic and exposure-history diversity represented. Sampling was limited to blood, and TCR repertoires in tissue likely differ from TCR repertoires in blood. Pairwise subsampling led to the expectation that sequencing depth would affect the degree of clonotype sharing among donors.

The CDR3, cysteine through phenylalanine, is 16 amino acids long. Only the CDR3 part of the read is kept: 48 bases, read in frame from the first base. The CDR1 and CDR2 encoded by the germline V gene are SGHDT and YYEEEE. Compared with germline, V lacks 3 bases and J lacks 4 bases; bases without a gene match: 10. The TCR was taken from a woman between 40 and 50 years old in good health. Some clones in this sample may be carry-over from other donors' samples. The sequenced sample was PBMCs. The chain was built from TRBV5-6 and TRBJ2-5, with TRBD1 matching 9 junction bases. Read as DNA, the sequence is TGTGCCAGCAGCTCCCTGGACAGGGGCCGGCGAGAGACCCAGTACTTC. It codes for CASSSLDRGRRETQYF.